This T cell receptor (beta chain) is from a study of radiation and T cells in renal cell carcinoma. The time point: blood 2 weeks post-SBRT. Treatment described: 15 Gy SBRT to primary tumor, nephrectomy 4 weeks later. The tumor was a clear cell renal cell carcinoma. Study findings and constraints: Without pretreatment biopsies, baseline tumor clonotype presence was undetermined.

Data came from immunoSEQ multiplex PCR; TCRdb stores just in-frame clones and leaves some out. This table holds about 130,000 clones, more than 70% found once. For this clone: Its specificity is unknown.

Germline V gives CDR1 ENHRY, CDR2 SYGVKD. Trimming took 8 bases from V and 7 from J, leaving 14 bases between them. The CDR3 contains 13 residues. This TCR derives from a woman aged 65 to 85 with renal cell carcinoma. The input for sequencing was blood, taken from a patient whose treatment included radiotherapy and nephrectomy. The rearrangement links TRBV10-3 to TRBJ2-2; a possible D gene is TRBD2 (7 bases). The CDR3 bases are TGTGCCATCGAGGGGGGGCTTGACGGGGAGCTGTTTTTT. It translates to CAIEGGLDGELFF.